Below are 13 T cell receptor beta chains sequenced from a single sample in a study of neoadjuvant nivolumab and ipilimumab in lung cancer. Profiling relied on immunoSEQ multiplex PCR, and the TCRdb table lists in-frame clones only, not all of them. The data show about 18,000 clones, roughly 77% seen once. The sequencing used tumor tissue, collected after neoadjuvant nivolumab, alone or with ipilimumab, at or shortly before surgery. Receptors originate from an adult with non-small cell lung cancer.

The rearrangement links TRBV11-3 to TRBJ2-7; the D is unclear. V gave up 2 bases and J gave up 5 bases, with 10 bases separating them. Germline V gene sequence: CDR1 SGHNT, CDR2 YENEEA. The CDR3 runs 13 residues. DNA of the CDR3: TGTGCCAGCAGCTTACTTTGGACGAACGAGCAGTACTTC. Amino acids: CASSLLWTNEQYF.

This chain connects TRBV28 to TRBJ2-5; TRBD1 matches at 10 bases. With 7 bases clipped from V and 4 bases from J, the junction kept 6 bases outside the gene matches. This CDR3 is 14 amino acids long. Germline assignment: CDR1 MDHEN and CDR2 SYDVKM. CDR3 DNA: TGTGCCAGCACGACAGGGGGCGCGTCAGAGACCCAGTACTTC. As protein: CASTTGGASETQYF.

V is TRBV27 and J is TRBJ2-7; 10 bases line up with TRBD1. With 6 bases clipped from V and 5 bases from J, the junction kept 10 bases outside the gene matches. The CDR3 has 15 amino acids. Germline loops: CDR1 MNHEY, CDR2 SMNVEV (reference sequence). CDR3 sequence: CASSTSGTGVHEQYF. The CDR3 DNA sequence: TGTGCCAGCAGCACGTCCGGGACAGGGGTCCACGAGCAGTACTTC.

The J gene is TRBJ1-2, the V gene TRBV28, with 8 nucleotides matching TRBD1. CDR1 MDHEN and CDR2 SYDVKM come from the germline V gene. Trimming cost V 8 bases and J 0 bases; bases outside gene matches: 8. The CDR3 is 15 residues long. CDR3 bases: TGTGCCAGCCGTGACAGGGGTTATCCTAACTATGGCTACACCTTC. Amino acid sequence: CASRDRGYPNYGYTF.

The genes are TRBV11-1 and TRBJ2-1; D not resolved. Between the trimmed V and J ends, which lost 6 bases and 3 bases, there was a span of 15 bases. CDR1 is SGHAT and CDR2 is FQDESV in the germline V gene (reference sequence). The CDR3 spans 15 residues. CDR3 in DNA: TGTGCCAGCAGTCCTCGAGTCCCGGTCTACAATGAGCAGTTCTTC. This encodes CASSPRVPVYNEQFF.

CDR3: CASSTEGNYGYTF. The CDR3, as DNA: TGTGCCAGCAGCACGGAGGGGAACTATGGCTACACCTTC. The chain uses TRBV7-9 and TRBJ1-2; a possible D gene is TRBD1 (5 bases). The germline V and J ends were trimmed by 5 bases and 2 bases, with 9 bases remaining between them. The germline V gene encodes CDR1 SEHNR and CDR2 FQNEAQ (reference sequence). The CDR3 sequence is 13 residues long.

This clone was seen just once. The chain links TRBV27 to TRBJ2-7, with 11 bases identical to TRBD2. This CDR3 has 16 residues. In germline, CDR1 is MNHEY, CDR2 SMNVEV (reference sequence). V was clipped by 3 bases and J by 0 bases; unmatched bases: 4. DNA of the CDR3: TGTGCCAGCAGTTTTCTAGCGGGAGGACTCTCCTACGAGCAGTACTTC. It encodes CASSFLAGGLSYEQYF.

This chain uses TRBV11-3 with TRBJ2-7; D unclear. V lost 0 bases, J lost 0 bases, and 6 bases lay in between. The CDR3 length is 14 residues. Looked up from germline, CDR1 is SGHNT and CDR2 is YENEEA. Here the CDR3 DNA reads TGTGCCAGCAGCTTAGAGGGCACCTCCTACGAGCAGTACTTC. This gives the protein CASSLEGTSYEQYF.

The rearrangement uses TRBV6-6 and TRBJ1-1, with D perhaps TRBD1 (6 bases). V was clipped by 5 bases and J by 8 bases, with 18 bases between them. The CDR3 is 14 residues long. Germline-derived CDR1 and CDR2 are MNHNY and SVGAGI (reference sequence). The DNA of the CDR3 is TGTGCCAGCAGTACTCCGGACAGACTAACCGAAGCTTTCTTT. It specifies CASSTPDRLTEAFF.

The rearrangement joins TRBV6-6 to TRBJ2-2, with 7 positions matching TRBD2. Germline V gene sequence: CDR1 MNHNY, CDR2 SVGAGI (reference sequence). V lost 6 bases to trimming and J lost 4 bases; unmatched junction nucleotides: 8. The CDR3 runs 15 residues. The CDR3 spells CASSQAGLATGELFF. The CDR3 nucleotides read TGTGCCAGCAGCCAAGCGGGGTTGGCCACCGGGGAGCTGTTTTTT.

V gene TRBV9 combines with J gene TRBJ2-1; TRBD2 agrees at 8 bases. The ends lost 2 bases at V and 9 bases at J; junction bases unmatched: 7. Germline V lookup: CDR1 SGDLS, CDR2 YYNGEE. The CDR3 has 14 residues. CDR3 sequence reads: CASSVQREPFEQFF. The CDR3 nucleotides read TGTGCCAGCAGCGTTCAGCGGGAGCCATTTGAGCAGTTCTTC.

The gene calls are TRBV4-2 and TRBJ2-1, with TRBD2 matching over 15 bases. CDR3 size: 17 residues. V trimming: 2 bases; J trimming: 8 bases; junction bases outside the gene matches: 7. In germline, CDR1 is LGHNA, CDR2 YNFKEQ. The CDR3 loop is CASSQYGLAGGSDEQFF. The CDR3 nucleotides read TGTGCCAGCAGCCAATACGGACTAGCGGGAGGGAGTGATGAGCAGTTCTTC.

The chain recombines TRBV5-1 with TRBJ2-5; D is ambiguous. Trimming stripped 2 bases from V and 4 bases from J, with 9 bases between. The CDR3 length is 13 residues. Germline V gene sequence: CDR1 SGHRS, CDR2 YFSETQ. The DNA for the CDR3 is TGCGCCAGCAGCTTATCAGATGGAGAGACCCAGTACTTC. Encoded protein: CASSLSDGETQYF.